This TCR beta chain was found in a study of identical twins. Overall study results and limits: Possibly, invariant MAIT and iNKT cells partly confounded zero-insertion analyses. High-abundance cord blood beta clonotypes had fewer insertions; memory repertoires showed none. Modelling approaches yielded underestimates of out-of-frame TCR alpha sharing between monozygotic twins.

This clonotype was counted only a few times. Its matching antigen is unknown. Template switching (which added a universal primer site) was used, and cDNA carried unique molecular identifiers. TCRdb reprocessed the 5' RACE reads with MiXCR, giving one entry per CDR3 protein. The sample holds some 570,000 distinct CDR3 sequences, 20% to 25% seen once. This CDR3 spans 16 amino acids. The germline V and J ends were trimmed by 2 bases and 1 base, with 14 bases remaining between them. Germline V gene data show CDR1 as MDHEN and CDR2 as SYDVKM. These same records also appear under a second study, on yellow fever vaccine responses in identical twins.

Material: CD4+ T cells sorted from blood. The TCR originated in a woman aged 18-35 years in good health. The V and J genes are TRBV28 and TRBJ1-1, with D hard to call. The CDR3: CASSLVRGTKNTEAFF. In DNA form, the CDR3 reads TGTGCCAGCAGTTTAGTCCGGGGAACAAAGAACACTGAAGCTTTCTTT.